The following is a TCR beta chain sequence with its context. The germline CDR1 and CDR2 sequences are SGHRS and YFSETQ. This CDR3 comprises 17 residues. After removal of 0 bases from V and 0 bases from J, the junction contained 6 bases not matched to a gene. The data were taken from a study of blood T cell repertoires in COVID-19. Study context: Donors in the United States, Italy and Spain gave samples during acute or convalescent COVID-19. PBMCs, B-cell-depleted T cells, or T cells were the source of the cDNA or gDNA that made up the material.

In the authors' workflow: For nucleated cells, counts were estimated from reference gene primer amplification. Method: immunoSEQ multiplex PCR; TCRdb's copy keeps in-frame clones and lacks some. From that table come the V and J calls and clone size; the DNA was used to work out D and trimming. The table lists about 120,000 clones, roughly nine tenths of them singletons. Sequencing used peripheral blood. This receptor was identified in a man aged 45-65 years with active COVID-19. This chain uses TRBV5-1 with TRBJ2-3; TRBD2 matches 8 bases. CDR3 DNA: TGCGCCAGCAGCTTGGTCCCCCGGGGGGGAAGCACAGATACGCAGTATTTT. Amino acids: CASSLVPRGGSTDTQYF.